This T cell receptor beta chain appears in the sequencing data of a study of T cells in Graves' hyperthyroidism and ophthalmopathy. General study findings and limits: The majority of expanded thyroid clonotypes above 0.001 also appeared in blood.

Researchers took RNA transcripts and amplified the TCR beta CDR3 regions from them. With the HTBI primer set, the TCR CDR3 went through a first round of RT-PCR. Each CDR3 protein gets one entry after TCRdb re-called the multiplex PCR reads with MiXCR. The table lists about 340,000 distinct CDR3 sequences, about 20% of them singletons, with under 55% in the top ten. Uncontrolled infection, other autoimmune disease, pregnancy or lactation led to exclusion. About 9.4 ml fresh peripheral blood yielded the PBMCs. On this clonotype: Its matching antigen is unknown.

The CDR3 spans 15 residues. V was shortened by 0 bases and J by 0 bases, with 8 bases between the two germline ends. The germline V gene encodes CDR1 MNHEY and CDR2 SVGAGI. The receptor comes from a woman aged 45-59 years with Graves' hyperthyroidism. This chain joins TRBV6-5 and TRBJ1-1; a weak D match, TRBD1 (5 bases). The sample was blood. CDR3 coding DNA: TGTGCCAGCAGTTACTCGTTAGGGGTGAACACTGAAGCTTTCTTT. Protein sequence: CASSYSLGVNTEAFF.